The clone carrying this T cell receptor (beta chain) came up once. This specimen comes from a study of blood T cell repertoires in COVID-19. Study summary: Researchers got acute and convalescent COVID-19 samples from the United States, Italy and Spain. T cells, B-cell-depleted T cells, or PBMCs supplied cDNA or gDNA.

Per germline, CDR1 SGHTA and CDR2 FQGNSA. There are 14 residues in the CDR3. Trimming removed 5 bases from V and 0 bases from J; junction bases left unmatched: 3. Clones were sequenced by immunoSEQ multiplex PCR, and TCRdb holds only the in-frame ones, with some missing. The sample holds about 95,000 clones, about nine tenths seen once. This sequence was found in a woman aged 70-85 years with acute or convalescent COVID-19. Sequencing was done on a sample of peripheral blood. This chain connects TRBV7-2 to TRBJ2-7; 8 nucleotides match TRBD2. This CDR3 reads CASSPTSDSYEQYF. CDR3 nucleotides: TGTGCCAGCAGCCCGACTAGCGACTCCTACGAGCAGTACTTC.